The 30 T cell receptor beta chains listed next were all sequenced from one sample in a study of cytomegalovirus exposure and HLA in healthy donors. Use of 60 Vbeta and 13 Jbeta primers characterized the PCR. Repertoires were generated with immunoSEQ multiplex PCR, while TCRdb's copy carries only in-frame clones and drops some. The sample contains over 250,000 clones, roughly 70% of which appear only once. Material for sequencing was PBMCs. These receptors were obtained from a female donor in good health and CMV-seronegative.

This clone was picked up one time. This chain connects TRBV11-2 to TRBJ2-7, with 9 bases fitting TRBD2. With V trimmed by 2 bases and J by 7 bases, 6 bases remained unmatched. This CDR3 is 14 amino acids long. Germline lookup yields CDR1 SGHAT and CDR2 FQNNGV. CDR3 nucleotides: TGTGCCAGCAGCTTATTGGTAGCGGGAGTTGAGCAGTACTTC. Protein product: CASSLLVAGVEQYF.

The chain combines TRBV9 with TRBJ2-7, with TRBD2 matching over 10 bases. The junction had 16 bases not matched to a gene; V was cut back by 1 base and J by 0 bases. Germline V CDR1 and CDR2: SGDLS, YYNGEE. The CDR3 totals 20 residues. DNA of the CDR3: TGTGCCAGCAGCGTATTTATATCTAGCGGGAGTTTCCTGAGCTCCTACGAGCAGTACTTC. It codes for CASSVFISSGSFLSSYEQYF.

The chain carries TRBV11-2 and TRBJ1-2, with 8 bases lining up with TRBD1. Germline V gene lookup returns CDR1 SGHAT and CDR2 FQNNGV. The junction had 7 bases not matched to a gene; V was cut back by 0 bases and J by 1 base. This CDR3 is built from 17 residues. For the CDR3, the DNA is TGTGCCAGCAGCTTAGATGGGAGGACAGGGTATAACTATGGCTACACCTTC. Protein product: CASSLDGRTGYNYGYTF.

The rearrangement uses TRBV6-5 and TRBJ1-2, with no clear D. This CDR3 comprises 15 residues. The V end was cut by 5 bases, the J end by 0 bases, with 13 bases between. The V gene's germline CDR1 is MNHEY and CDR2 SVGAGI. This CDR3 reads CASSNTGNSNYGYTF. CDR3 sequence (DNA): TGTGCCAGCAGTAATACCGGGAACTCTAACTATGGCTACACCTTC.

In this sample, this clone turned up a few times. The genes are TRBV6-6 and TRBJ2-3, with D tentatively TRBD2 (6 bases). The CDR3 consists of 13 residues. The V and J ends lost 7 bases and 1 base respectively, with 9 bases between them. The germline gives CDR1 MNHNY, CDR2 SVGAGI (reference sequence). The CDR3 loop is CASNPGGTDTQYF. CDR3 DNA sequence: TGTGCCAGCAATCCGGGGGGCACAGATACGCAGTATTTT.

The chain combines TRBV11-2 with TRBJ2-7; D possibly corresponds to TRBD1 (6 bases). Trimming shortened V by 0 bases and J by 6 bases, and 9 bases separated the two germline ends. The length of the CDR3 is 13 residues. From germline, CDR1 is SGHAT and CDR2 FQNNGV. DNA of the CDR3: TGTGCCAGCAGCTTAGAGGTGACAGGCGAGCAGTACTTC. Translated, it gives CASSLEVTGEQYF.

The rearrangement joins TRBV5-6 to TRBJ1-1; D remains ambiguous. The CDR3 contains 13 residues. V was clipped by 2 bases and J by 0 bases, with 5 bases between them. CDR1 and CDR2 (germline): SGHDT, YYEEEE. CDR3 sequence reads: CASSFSVNTEAFF. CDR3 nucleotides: TGTGCCAGCAGCTTCAGTGTGAACACTGAAGCTTTCTTT.

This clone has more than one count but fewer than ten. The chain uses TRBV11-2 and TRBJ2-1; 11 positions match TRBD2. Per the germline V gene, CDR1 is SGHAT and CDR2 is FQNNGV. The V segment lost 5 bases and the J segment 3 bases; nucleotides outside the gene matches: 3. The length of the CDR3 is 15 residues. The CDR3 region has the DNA TGTGCCAGCAGCGCCGGGACTAGCGGCTACAATGAGCAGTTCTTC. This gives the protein CASSAGTSGYNEQFF.

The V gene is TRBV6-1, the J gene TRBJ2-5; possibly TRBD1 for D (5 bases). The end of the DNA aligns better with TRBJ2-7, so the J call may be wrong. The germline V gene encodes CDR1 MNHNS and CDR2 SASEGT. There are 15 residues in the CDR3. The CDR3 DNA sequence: TGTGCCAGCAGTGAATTGGACGACAGTTCCTACGAGCAGTACTTC. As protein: CASSELDDSSYEQYF.

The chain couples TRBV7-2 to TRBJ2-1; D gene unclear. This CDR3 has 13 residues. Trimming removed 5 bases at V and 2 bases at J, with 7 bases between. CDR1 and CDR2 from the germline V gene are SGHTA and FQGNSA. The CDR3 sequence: CASSPAPYNEQFF. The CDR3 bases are TGTGCCAGCAGCCCAGCGCCCTACAATGAGCAGTTCTTC.

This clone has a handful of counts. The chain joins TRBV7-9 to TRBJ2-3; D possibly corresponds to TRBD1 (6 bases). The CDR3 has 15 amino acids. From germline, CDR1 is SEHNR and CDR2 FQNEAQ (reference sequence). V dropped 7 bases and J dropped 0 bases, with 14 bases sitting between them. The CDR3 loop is CASKPDSPSTDTQYF. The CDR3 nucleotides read TGTGCCAGCAAACCGGACAGTCCTAGCACAGATACGCAGTATTTT.

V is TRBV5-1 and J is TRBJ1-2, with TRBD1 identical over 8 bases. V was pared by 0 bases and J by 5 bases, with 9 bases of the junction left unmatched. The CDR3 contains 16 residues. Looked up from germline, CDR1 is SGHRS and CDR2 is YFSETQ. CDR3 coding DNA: TGCGCCAGCAGCTTGGGAGGACAGGGACCCGCTTATGGCTACACCTTC. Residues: CASSLGGQGPAYGYTF.

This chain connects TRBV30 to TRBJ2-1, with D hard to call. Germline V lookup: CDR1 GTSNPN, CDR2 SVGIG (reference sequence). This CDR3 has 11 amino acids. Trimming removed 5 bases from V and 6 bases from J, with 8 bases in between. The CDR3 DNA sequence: TGTGCCTGGGCCTCCGGCAATGAGCAGTTCTTC. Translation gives CAWASGNEQFF.

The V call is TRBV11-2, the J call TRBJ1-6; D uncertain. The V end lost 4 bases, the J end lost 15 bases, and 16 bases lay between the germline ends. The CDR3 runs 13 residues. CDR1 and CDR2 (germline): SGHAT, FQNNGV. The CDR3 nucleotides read TGTGCCAGCAGCTCTCTGATCTCAGGTCTCCTCCACTTT. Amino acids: CASSSLISGLLHF. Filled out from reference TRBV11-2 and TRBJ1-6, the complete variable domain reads EAGVAQSPRYKIIEKRQSVAFWCNPISGHATLYWYQQILGQGPKLLIQFQNNGVVDDSQLPKDRFSAERLKGVDSTLKIQPAKLEDSAVYLCASSSLISGLLHFGNGTRLTVT.

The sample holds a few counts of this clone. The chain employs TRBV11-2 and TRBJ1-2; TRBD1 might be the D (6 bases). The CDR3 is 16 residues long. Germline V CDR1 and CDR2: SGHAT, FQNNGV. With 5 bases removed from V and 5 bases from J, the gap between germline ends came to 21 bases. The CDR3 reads CASSKTQGLRMYGYTF. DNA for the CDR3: TGTGCCAGCAGCAAGACACAGGGCTTGAGAATGTATGGCTACACCTTC.

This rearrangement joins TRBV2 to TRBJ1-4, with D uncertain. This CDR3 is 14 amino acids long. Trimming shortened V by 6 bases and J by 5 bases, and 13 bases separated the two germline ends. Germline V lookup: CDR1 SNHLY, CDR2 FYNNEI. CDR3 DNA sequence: TGTGCCAGCAGGGTCGGGAGGACGAATGAAAAACTGTTTTTT. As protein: CASRVGRTNEKLFF.

As DNA, the CDR3 is TGTGCCGGAAGGGGAGGTGGGGCCTACGAGCAGTACTTC. Translation gives CAGRGGGAYEQYF. The chain is built from TRBV7-9 and TRBJ2-7; a possible D gene is TRBD2 (6 bases). The CDR3 is made up of 13 amino acids. The germline CDR1 and CDR2 sequences are SEHNR and FQNEAQ (reference sequence). Trimming took 11 bases from V and 2 from J, leaving 16 bases between them.

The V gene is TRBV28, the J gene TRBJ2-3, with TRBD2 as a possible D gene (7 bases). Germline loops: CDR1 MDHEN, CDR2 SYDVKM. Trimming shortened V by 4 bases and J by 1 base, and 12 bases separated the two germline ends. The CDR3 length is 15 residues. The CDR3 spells CASSSRGGGTDTQYF. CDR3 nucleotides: TGTGCCAGCAGTTCCAGGGGAGGGGGCACAGATACGCAGTATTTT.

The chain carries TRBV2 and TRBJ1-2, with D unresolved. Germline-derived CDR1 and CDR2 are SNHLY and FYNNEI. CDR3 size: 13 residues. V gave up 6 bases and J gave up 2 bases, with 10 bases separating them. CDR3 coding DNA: TGTGCCAGCAGCGAGAAAATAAACTATGGCTACACCTTC. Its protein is CASSEKINYGYTF. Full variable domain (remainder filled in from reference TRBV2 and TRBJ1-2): EPEVTQTPSHQVTQMGQEVILRCVPISNHLYFYWYRQILGQKVEFLVSFYNNEISEKSEIFDDQFSVERPDGSNFTLKIRSTKLEDSAMYFCASSEKINYGYTFGSGTRLTVV.

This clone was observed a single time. CDR3 amino acids: CAWSVSRDTEAFF. The CDR3 coding sequence is TGTGCCTGGAGTGTAAGCAGGGACACTGAAGCTTTCTTT. V usage is TRBV30 and J usage is TRBJ1-1; D might be TRBD1 (5 bases). Germline values: CDR1 GTSNPN, CDR2 SVGIG (reference sequence). The V gene lost 0 bases and the J gene lost 3 bases, with 8 bases spanning the gap. There are 13 residues in the CDR3.

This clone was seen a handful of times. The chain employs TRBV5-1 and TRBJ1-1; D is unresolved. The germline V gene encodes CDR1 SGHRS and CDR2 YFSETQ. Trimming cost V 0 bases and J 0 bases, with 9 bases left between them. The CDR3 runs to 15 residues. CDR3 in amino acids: CASSLGRQLNTEAFF. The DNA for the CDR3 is TGCGCCAGCAGCTTGGGGAGGCAGCTGAACACTGAAGCTTTCTTT.

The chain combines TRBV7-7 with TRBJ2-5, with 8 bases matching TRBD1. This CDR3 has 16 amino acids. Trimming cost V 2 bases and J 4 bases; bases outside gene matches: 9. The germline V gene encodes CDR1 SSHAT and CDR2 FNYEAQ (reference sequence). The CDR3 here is CASSLLPGGLGETQYF. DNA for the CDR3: TGTGCCAGCAGCTTACTTCCAGGGGGCCTTGGAGAGACCCAGTACTTC. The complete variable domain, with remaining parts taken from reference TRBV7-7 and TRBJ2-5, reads GAGVSQSPRYKVTKRGQDVTLRCDPISSHATLYWYQQALGQGPEFLTYFNYEAQPDKSGLPSDRFSAERPEGSISTLTIQRTEQRDSAMYRCASSLLPGGLGETQYFGPGTRLLVL.

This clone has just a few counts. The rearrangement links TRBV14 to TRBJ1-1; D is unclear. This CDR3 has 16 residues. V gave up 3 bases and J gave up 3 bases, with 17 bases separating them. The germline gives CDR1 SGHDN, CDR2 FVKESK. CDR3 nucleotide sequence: TGTGCCAGCAGCCACCTTGAATTCAGCGGGTACACTGAAGCTTTCTTT. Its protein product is CASSHLEFSGYTEAFF.

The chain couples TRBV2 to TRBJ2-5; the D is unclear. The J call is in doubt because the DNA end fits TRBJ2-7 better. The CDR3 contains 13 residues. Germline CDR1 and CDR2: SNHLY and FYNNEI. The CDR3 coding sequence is TGTGCCAGCCGTCCCTACCTAACCTACGAGCAGTACTTC. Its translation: CASRPYLTYEQYF.

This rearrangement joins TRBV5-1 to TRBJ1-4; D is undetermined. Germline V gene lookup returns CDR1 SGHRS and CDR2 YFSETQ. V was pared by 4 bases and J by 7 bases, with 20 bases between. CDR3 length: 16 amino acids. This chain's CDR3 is CASSGAPGKVREKLFF. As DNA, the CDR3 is TGCGCCAGCAGCGGCGCCCCGGGGAAAGTTCGTGAAAAACTGTTTTTT.

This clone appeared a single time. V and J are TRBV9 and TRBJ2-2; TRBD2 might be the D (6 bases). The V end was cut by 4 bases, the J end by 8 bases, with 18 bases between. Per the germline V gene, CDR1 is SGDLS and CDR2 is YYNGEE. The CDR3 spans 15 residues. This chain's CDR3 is CASSSVAFSGGELFF. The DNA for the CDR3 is TGTGCCAGCAGCTCGGTGGCATTTAGCGGAGGGGAGCTGTTTTTT.

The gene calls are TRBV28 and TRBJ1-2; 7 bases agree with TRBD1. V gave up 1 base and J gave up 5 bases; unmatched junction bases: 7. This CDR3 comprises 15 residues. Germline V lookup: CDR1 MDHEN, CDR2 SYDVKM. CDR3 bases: TGTGCCAGCAGTTTATCGTGGGGACAGATATATGGCTACACCTTC. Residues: CASSLSWGQIYGYTF.

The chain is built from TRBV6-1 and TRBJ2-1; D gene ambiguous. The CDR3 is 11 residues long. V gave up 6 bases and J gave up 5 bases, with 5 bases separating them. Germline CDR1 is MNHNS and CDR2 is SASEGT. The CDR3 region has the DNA TGTGCCAGCAGGGAGCACAATGAGCAGTTCTTC. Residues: CASREHNEQFF.

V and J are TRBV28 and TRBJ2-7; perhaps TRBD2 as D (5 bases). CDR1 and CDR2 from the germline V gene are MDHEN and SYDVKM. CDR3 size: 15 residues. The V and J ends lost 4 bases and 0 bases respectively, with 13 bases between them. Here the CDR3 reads CASSSLLVSSYEQYF. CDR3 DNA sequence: TGTGCCAGCAGTTCCTTACTAGTTAGCTCCTACGAGCAGTACTTC.

CDR3 residues: CASSPPYYGGPNTEAFF. In DNA, the CDR3 is TGTGCCAGCAGCCCACCCTATTACGGGGGACCGAACACTGAAGCTTTCTTT. V gene TRBV7-9 combines with J gene TRBJ1-1; D perhaps matches TRBD1 (5 bases). V lost 5 bases to trimming and J lost 1 base, with 20 bases between them. Germline V gives CDR1 SEHNR, CDR2 FQNEAQ (reference sequence). The CDR3 covers 17 residues.